The 3 T cell receptor beta chains listed next were all sequenced from one sample in a study of blood T cell repertoires in COVID-19. The method was immunoSEQ multiplex PCR; TCRdb's version includes in-frame clones alone and lacks a portion of them. The table lists hundreds of thousands of clones, roughly 91% of them singletons. Source material: peripheral blood. These receptors were taken from a woman between 50 and 59 years old with COVID-19, enrolled during active disease.

The chain joins TRBV5-4 to TRBJ2-3; D gene unclear. Per germline, CDR1 SGHNT and CDR2 YYREEE (reference sequence). The germline V and J ends were trimmed by 0 bases and 0 bases, with 11 bases remaining between them. The CDR3 runs to 16 residues. In nucleotides, the CDR3 is TGTGCCAGCAGCTTGGCAGCGACGAGAAGCACAGATACGCAGTATTTT. This encodes CASSLAATRSTDTQYF.

The V and J genes are TRBV4-2 and TRBJ1-3; no definite D call. The CDR3 spans 15 residues. Germline V lookup: CDR1 LGHNA, CDR2 YNFKEQ. V dropped 0 bases and J dropped 2 bases, with 8 bases sitting between them. The CDR3 is CASSQDLGAGNTIYF. CDR3 DNA sequence: TGTGCCAGCAGCCAAGATCTCGGGGCTGGAAACACCATATATTTT.

This chain connects TRBV28 to TRBJ1-5, with a possible D match to TRBD1 (6 bases). V was clipped by 1 base and J by 3 bases, with 13 bases between them. The CDR3 spans 16 residues. Germline loops: CDR1 MDHEN, CDR2 SYDVKM. CDR3 coding DNA: TGTGCCAGCAGTTTATCGGGGGGGCCGGACAATCAGCCCCAGCATTTT. It is translated as CASSLSGGPDNQPQHF.